The text below deals with one T cell receptor beta chain. Peripheral blood CD8+ and CD4+ T cells were profiled by TCR beta sequencing. In contrast to the negatively isolated CD8+ and CD4+ T cells, TEMRA cells were FACS-enriched. This CDR3 spans 14 amino acids. Trimming stripped 4 bases from V and 2 bases from J, with 11 bases between. The germline CDR1 and CDR2 sequences are LNHDA and SQIVND (reference sequence). The entry originates in a study of CD8 T cells in Susac syndrome. A quantity of about 0.5 to 1 ug RNA underwent reverse transcription using random hexamers. TCRdb recomputed calls from the immunoSEQ multiplex PCR reads with MiXCR, one row per CDR3 protein. The sample lists 95,000 to 150,000 distinct CDR3 sequences; 96% were seen once.

This sequence was found in a human donor with Susac syndrome. The rearrangement joins TRBV19 to TRBJ1-1; no clear D gene. Sequenced: CD4+ T cells from PBMCs. CDR3 amino acids: CASSRREHNTEAFF. CDR3 nucleotide sequence: TGTGCCAGTAGTAGAAGGGAACACAACACTGAAGCTTTCTTT.